This T cell receptor (beta chain) appears in the sequencing data of a study of blood T cell repertoires in COVID-19. The wider study: Some COVID-19 samples were acute and others convalescent; all came from the United States, Italy and Spain. T cells, B-cell-depleted T cells, or PBMCs supplied cDNA or gDNA.

V shed 8 bases and J 7 bases; nucleotides not matched to a gene: 6. Germline V gene sequence: CDR1 MNHEY, CDR2 SVGAGI. This CDR3 is 13 amino acids long. In the original processing: How many nucleated cells were present was estimated from reference gene primer amplification. TCRdb's table, derived via immunoSEQ multiplex PCR, lists solely in-frame clones and lacks some. Clonal size and the V and J genes are those of that table, whereas D and trimming came from the DNA. The repertoire has some 60,000 clones, around four fifths of them found once; the top ten carry around 13%. This sequence joins TRBV6-5 and TRBJ1-3; 9 nucleotides match TRBD1. The receptor comes from a human donor in a cohort sampled during active COVID-19. The sequenced sample was peripheral blood. The CDR3 DNA reads as TGTGCCAGCCAGCGGGACAGGGACAACACCATATATTTT. The encoded protein is CASQRDRDNTIYF.